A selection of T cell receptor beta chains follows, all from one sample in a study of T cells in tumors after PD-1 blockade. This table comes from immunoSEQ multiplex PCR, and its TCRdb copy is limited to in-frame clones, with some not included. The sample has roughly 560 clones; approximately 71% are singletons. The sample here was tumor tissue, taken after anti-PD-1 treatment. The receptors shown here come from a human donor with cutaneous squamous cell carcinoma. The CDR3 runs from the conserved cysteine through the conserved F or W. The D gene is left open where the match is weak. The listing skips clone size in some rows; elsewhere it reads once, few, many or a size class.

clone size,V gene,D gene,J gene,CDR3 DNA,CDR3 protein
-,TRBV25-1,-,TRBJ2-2,TGTGCCAGCAGTGAATGGGAAGGGGCCGGGGAGCTGTTTTTT,CASSEWEGAGELFF
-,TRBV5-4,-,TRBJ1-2,TGTGCCAGCAGCTTGGTTGGGGCTACCTATGGCTACACCTTC,CASSLVGATYGYTF
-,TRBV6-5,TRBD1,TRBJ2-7,TGTGCCAGCAGTAAACCCAGAGGACAGGTCTACGAGCAGTACTTC,CASSKPRGQVYEQYF
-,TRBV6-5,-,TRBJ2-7,TGTGCCAGTAAAGCCCCGGGACAACCGGCCTACGAGCAGTACTTC,CASKAPGQPAYEQYF
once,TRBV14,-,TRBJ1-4,TGTGCCAGCAGCCAGAACCAGTTTCAGGGATCTAATGAAAAACTGTTTTTT,CASSQNQFQGSNEKLFF
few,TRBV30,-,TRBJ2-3,TGTGCCTGGAGGGCCCGGGGGCGGAACACAGATACGCAGTATTTT,CAWRARGRNTDTQYF
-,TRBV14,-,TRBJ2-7,TGTGCCAGCAGCCATCTGGGGGCTCACGAGCAGTACTTC,CASSHLGAHEQYF
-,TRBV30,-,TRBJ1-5,TGTGCCTGGACTGGGGCCGGGAGCAATCAGCCCCAGCATTTT,CAWTGAGSNQPQHF
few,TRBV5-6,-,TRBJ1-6,TGTGCCAGCAGGAGCATACATAGGGGGGAGGCCCTCCACTTT,CASRSIHRGEALHF
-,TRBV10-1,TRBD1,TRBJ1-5,TGCGCCAGCAGTGACAAGGGACAGAGCAATCAGCCCCAGCATTTT,CASSDKGQSNQPQHF
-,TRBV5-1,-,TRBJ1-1,TGCGCCAGCAGCCTGGGTATGGCAGGGGCTTTAGGCACTGAAGCTTTCTTT,CASSLGMAGALGTEAFF
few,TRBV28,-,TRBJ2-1,TGTGCCAGCAGTTTGACTAGAATAGGCAATGAGCAGTTCTTC,CASSLTRIGNEQFF
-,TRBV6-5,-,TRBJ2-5,TGTGGGTCAGGGGCTGAGGAGACCCAGTACTTC,CGSGAEETQYF
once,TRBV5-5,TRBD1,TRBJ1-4,TGTGCCAGCAGCGGCGCCGGTGGGACAGGGGGTGAAAAACTGTTTTTT,CASSGAGGTGGEKLFF
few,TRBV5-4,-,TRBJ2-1,TGTGCCAGCAGCCCTATAGACAGAAACAATGAGCAGTTCTTC,CASSPIDRNNEQFF
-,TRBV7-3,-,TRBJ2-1,TGTGCCAGCAGCTTTGGGCCCAATGAGCAGTTCTTC,CASSFGPNEQFF
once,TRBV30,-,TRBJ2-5,TGTGCCTGGAGTGTACCTACGGGGGCTAAAGAGACCCAGTACTTC,CAWSVPTGAKETQYF
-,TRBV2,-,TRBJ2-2,TGTGCCAGCAGGACCGCCCCGGGGGAGAACACCGGGGAGCTGTTTTTT,CASRTAPGENTGELFF
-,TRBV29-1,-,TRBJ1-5,TGCAGCGCCGGAGAACAGGGAGGCAATCAGCCCCAGCATTTT,CSAGEQGGNQPQHF
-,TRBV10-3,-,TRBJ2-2,TGTGCCATCAGTGAGAGGCCTGGGGACACCGGGGAGCTGTTTTTT,CAISERPGDTGELFF
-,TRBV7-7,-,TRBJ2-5,TGTGCTAGCAGCTTACGAGACGGCAGGAGAGAGACCCAGTACTTC,CASSLRDGRRETQYF
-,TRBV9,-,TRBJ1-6,TGTGCCAGCAGCCGTACCTCCGGCGGAAGCTCCTATAATTCACCCCTCCACTTT,CASSRTSGGSSYNSPLHF
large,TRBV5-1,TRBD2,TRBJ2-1,TGCGCCAGCAGCCGTTTAAGCGGGGCCTCCTACAATGAGCAGTTCTTC,CASSRLSGASYNEQFF
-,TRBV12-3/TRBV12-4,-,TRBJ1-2,TGTGCCAGCAGTTCGACAGAGAACTATGGCTACACCTTC,CASSSTENYGYTF
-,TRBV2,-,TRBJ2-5,TGTGCCAGCAGTGAATGGGGGGCCGGAGAGACCCAGTACTTC,CASSEWGAGETQYF
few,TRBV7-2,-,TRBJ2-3,TGTGCCAGCAGCGGGGATGGGGGGCGCAGGCAGTATTTT,CASSGDGGRRQYF
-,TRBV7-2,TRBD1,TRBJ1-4,TGTGCCAGCAGCCCACAGGGGGCAGGGGCGAATGAAAAACTGTTTTTT,CASSPQGAGANEKLFF
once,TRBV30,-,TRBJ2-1,TGTGCCTGGAGTATTGACAGGGAGGGTGAGCAGTTCTTC,CAWSIDREGEQFF
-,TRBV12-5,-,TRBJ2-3,TGTGCTAGTGGCTTCACTACAGATACGCAGTATTTT,CASGFTTDTQYF
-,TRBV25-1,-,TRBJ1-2,TGTGCCAGCAGTGAAATTAGAAACGACTGGGGTGGCTACACCTTC,CASSEIRNDWGGYTF
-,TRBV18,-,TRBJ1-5,TGTGCCAGCTCACCAGGGTGGGGGGATCAGCCCCAGCATTTT,CASSPGWGDQPQHF
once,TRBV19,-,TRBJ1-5,TGTGCCAGTAGTATCAAGGGCCGGGGCAGCAATCAGCCCCAGCATTTT,CASSIKGRGSNQPQHF
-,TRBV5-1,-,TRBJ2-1,TGCGCCAGCAGCTCAGCGAACAAGCAGTTCTTC,CASSSANKQFF
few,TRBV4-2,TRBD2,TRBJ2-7,TGTGCCAGCAGCCAAGGTAGCGGGGGGGATTCCTACGAGCAGTACTTC,CASSQGSGGDSYEQYF
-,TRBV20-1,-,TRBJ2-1,TGCAGTGCTAGCGTCGAAAATGAGCAGTTCTTC,CSASVENEQFF
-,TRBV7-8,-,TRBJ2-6,TGTGCCAGCAGCCGTGGGGGGAGCGGGGCCAACGTCCTGACTTTC,CASSRGGSGANVLTF
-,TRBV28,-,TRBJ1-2,TGTGCCAGCAGTTTACGGTATGGCTACACCTTC,CASSLRYGYTF
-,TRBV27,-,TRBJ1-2,TGTGCCAGCAGTTCTTGGTCGAGGAACTATGGCTACACCTTC,CASSSWSRNYGYTF
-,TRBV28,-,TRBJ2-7,TGTGCCAGCAGGCCCCCCTCCGGTTTCTCCTACGAGCAGTACTTC,CASRPPSGFSYEQYF
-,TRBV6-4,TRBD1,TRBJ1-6,TGTGCCAGCAGTGAGAGGGGGCATAATTCACCCCTCCACTTT,CASSERGHNSPLHF
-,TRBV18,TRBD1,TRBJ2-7,TGTGCCAGCTCACCCGGGATGGACAGGGCCTTTAAGTCCTACGAGCAGTACTTC,CASSPGMDRAFKSYEQYF
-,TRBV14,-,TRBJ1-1,TGTGCCAGCAGCCGACCGGGAGGGGCAGCTTTCTTT,CASSRPGGAAFF
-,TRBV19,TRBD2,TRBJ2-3,TGTGCCTGCGGGGGGGCAATGACTACGCAGTATTTT,CACGGAMTTQYF
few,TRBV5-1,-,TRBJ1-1,TGCGCCAGCACCCAACAGGGTGGTAACACTGAAGCTTTCTTT,CASTQQGGNTEAFF
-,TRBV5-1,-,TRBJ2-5,TGCGCCAGCAGCTTGCATACCCGGATTCAAGAGACCCAGTACTTC,CASSLHTRIQETQYF
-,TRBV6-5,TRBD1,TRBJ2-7,TGTGCCAGCAGCTGGGACAGAGAAATTCCCTACGAGCAGTACTTC,CASSWDREIPYEQYF
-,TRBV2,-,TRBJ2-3,TGTGCCAGCAGTGCAAGAGATACGCAGTATTTT,CASSARDTQYF
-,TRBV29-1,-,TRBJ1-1,TGCAGCGTTGTGGGGGGACGGTGGGTCACTGAAGCTTTCTTT,CSVVGGRWVTEAFF
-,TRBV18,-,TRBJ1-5,TGTGCCAGCTCACCACTCGCAGGCCCCAATCAGCCCCAGCATTTT,CASSPLAGPNQPQHF
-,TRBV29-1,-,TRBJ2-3,TGCAGCGTTGACACGGATACGCAGTATTTT,CSVDTDTQYF
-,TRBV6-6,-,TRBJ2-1,TGTGCCAGCAGTCCGGGAGTTGAGCAGTTCTTC,CASSPGVEQFF
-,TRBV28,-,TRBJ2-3,TGTGCCAGCAGCCCGAGTGGGGACACAGATACGCAGTATTTT,CASSPSGDTDTQYF